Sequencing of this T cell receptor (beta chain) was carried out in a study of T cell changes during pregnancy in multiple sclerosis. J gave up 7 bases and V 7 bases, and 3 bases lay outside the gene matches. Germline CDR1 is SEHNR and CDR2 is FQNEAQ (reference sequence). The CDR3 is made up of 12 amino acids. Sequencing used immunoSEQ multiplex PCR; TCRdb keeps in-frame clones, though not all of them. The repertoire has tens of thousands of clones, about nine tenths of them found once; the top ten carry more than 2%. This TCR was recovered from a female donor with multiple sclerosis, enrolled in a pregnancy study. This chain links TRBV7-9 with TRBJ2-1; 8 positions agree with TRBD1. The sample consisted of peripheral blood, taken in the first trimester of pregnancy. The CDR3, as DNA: TGTGCCAGCAAAAACAGGGGGAATGAGCAGTTCTTC. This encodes CASKNRGNEQFF.